The clone carrying this T cell receptor (beta chain) appeared a few times. Antigen: not known. This sample is part of a study of cytomegalovirus exposure and HLA in healthy donors. The PCR ran on 60 Vbeta and 13 Jbeta primers. The method was immunoSEQ multiplex PCR; TCRdb's version includes in-frame clones alone and lacks a portion of them. Of fewer than 150,000 clones in the sample, around 77% were seen once. Germline CDR1 ENHRY, CDR2 SYGVKD. The CDR3 consists of 15 residues. V was pared by 3 bases and J by 5 bases, with 7 bases of the junction left unmatched. Study outcomes and limitations: 87-base-pair reads could not separate some V segments, including TRBV6-2 and TRBV6-3.

The sequenced material came from PBMCs. The V gene is TRBV10-3, the J gene TRBJ2-7, with 10 nucleotides matching TRBD2. The TCR was taken from a woman between 25 and 40 years old in good health and CMV-seropositive. The DNA for the CDR3 is TGTGCCATCAGTGATCTAGCGGGAGTTTTCGACGAGCAGTACTTC. It translates to CAISDLAGVFDEQYF.